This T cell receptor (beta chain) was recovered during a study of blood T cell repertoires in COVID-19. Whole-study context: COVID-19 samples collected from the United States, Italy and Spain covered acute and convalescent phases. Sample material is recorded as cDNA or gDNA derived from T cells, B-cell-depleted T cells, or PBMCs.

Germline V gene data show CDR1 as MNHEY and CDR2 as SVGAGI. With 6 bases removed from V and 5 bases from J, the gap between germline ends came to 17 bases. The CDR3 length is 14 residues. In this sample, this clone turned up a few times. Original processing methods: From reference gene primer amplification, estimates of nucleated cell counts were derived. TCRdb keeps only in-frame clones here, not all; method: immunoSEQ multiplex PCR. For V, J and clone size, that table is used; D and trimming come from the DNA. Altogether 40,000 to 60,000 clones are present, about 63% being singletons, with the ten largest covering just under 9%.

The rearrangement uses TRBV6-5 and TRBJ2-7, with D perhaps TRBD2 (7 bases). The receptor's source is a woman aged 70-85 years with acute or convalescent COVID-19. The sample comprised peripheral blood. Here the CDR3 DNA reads TGTGCCAGCAGCCGGCCGGGGGGCTTGCACGAGCAGTACTTC. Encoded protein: CASSRPGGLHEQYF.